Below are 30 T cell receptor beta chains sequenced from a single sample in a study of blood T cell repertoires in COVID-19 (dated by TCRdb to the early 2020s). Libraries came from the immunoSEQ multiplex PCR assay. Sourced from immuneACCESS, this table was stored by TCRdb with only in-frame sequences that have V and J called. A share of the clones is absent; for the studies checked, an unresolved V gene accounts for under half, and the remainder has no known explanation. This sample gives 190,000 or so clones in total; roughly 80% of them show up just once. Approximately 10% of the sample rests with the top ten. What was sequenced was PBMCs or T cells enriched from blood (not recorded which). Source of these receptors: a man aged 40-55 years who had recovered from COVID-19.

The chain uses TRBV7-8 and TRBJ2-6; 11 nucleotides match TRBD1. V gave up 1 base and J gave up 2 bases; unmatched junction bases: 4. Germline-derived CDR1 and CDR2 are SGHVS and FQNEAQ. The CDR3 consists of 18 residues. CDR3 in amino acids: CASSLVGQGAPGANVLTF. The CDR3 DNA is TGTGCCAGCAGCTTAGTCGGACAGGGGGCGCCTGGGGCCAACGTCCTGACTTTC.

The chain employs TRBV5-1 and TRBJ2-5; 12 bases fit TRBD2. Germline values: CDR1 SGHRS, CDR2 YFSETQ. The CDR3 consists of 17 residues. The J segment lost 2 bases and the V segment lost 1 base, leaving 6 bases of the junction unmatched. The CDR3 region has the DNA TGCGCCAGCAGCTTGTTGGCTAGCGGGAGGGGGCAAGAGACCCAGTACTTC. This translates into CASSLLASGRGQETQYF.

The V call is TRBV28, the J call TRBJ1-2, with a tentative D call TRBD1 (6 bases). V lost 7 bases, J lost 8 bases, and 23 bases lay in between. CDR1 and CDR2 (germline): MDHEN, SYDVKM. This CDR3 spans 15 amino acids. The DNA for the CDR3 is TGTGCCAGCACTCGATGGCAGGGGCTAAAGGGGGGCTACACCTTC. It encodes CASTRWQGLKGGYTF.

The chain is built from TRBV6-5 and TRBJ1-2; 10 bases are a match to TRBD1. The CDR3 consists of 14 residues. The germline V gene has CDR1 MNHEY and CDR2 SVGAGI. Germline trimming cut 6 bases from V and 2 bases from J; bases unmatched to any gene: 3. The CDR3 nucleotides read TGTGCCAGCAGATGGACAGGGGGGAACTATGGCTACACCTTC. Amino acids: CASRWTGGNYGYTF.

The chain recombines TRBV4-1 with TRBJ2-1, with 9 bases matching TRBD2. This CDR3 spans 17 amino acids. Germline V gene lookup returns CDR1 MGHRA and CDR2 YSYEKL. V was clipped by 4 bases and J by 5 bases; unmatched bases: 12. CDR3 DNA: TGCGCCAGCAGCCGATTACGCGCGGGAGGGGGGCACAATGAGCAGTTCTTC. Translating gives CASSRLRAGGGHNEQFF.

V gene TRBV7-8 combines with J gene TRBJ2-2; 7 nucleotides agree with TRBD1. CDR3 length: 14 amino acids. Germline CDR1 is SGHVS and CDR2 is FQNEAQ. Trimming removed 5 bases from V and 7 bases from J; junction bases left unmatched: 7. CDR3 nucleotide sequence: TGTGCCAGCAGCCTAGGGACAGTTTACGGGGAGCTGTTTTTT. Protein sequence: CASSLGTVYGELFF.

The gene calls are TRBV5-6 and TRBJ1-4, with a possible D match to TRBD1 (5 bases). The CDR3 contains 14 residues. Deletions cut 4 bases from V and 8 bases from J, with 15 bases between. Germline V lookup: CDR1 SGHDT, CDR2 YYEEEE. The CDR3 region is CASSRRDFGEKLFF. The CDR3, as DNA: TGTGCCAGCAGCCGGAGGGACTTCGGAGAAAAACTGTTTTTT.

The chain joins TRBV24-1 to TRBJ1-3; no reliable D call. Germline CDR1 and CDR2: KGHDR and SFDVKD. The CDR3 has 14 residues. V lost 2 bases and J lost 2, with 6 bases in between. In nucleotides, the CDR3 is TGTGCCACCAGTGATTCGGTCCCTGGAAACACCATATATTTT. Protein sequence: CATSDSVPGNTIYF.

Only a few counts were recorded for this clone. V gene TRBV14 combines with J gene TRBJ1-2; possibly TRBD1 for D (5 bases). CDR1 and CDR2 (germline): SGHDN, FVKESK. V shed 2 bases and J shed 5 bases, with 9 bases lying between them. The CDR3 is 13 residues long. CDR3 loop: CASSQLRGYGYTF. The CDR3 coding sequence is TGTGCCAGCAGCCAACTACGGGGGTATGGCTACACCTTC.

This clone was observed a few times. The chain carries TRBV6-2 or TRBV6-3 and TRBJ2-5; D call uncertain. The CDR3 is 12 amino acids. The ends were cut back, 5 bases at V and 5 bases at J, with 9 bases in the middle. CDR1 is MNHEY and CDR2 is SVGEGT in the germline V gene. In DNA form, the CDR3 reads TGTGCCAGCAGTGACACCCCGGAGACCCAGTACTTC. Translating it yields CASSDTPETQYF.

V usage is TRBV7-9 and J usage is TRBJ2-2; 7 nucleotides agree with TRBD1. The CDR3 consists of 13 residues. After removal of 5 bases from V and 6 bases from J, the junction contained 3 bases not matched to a gene. CDR1 SEHNR and CDR2 FQNEAQ come from the germline V gene (reference sequence). CDR3 residues: CASSLGGAGELFF. CDR3 bases: TGTGCCAGCAGCCTAGGGGGCGCCGGGGAGCTGTTTTTT.

A few counts support this clone. V usage is TRBV24-1 and J usage is TRBJ1-5; tentative D call: TRBD1 (6 bases). CDR1 is KGHDR and CDR2 is SFDVKD in the germline V gene. Trimming cost V 4 bases and J 6 bases, with 15 bases left between them. CDR3 size: 15 residues. This CDR3 reads CATSDTRTGSQPQHF. For the CDR3, the DNA is TGTGCCACCAGTGACACCCGTACAGGGAGTCAGCCCCAGCATTTT.

CDR3 in DNA: TGTGCCAGCAGTTTACCTGGGACTAGAACCTACGAGCAGTACTTC. It is translated as CASSLPGTRTYEQYF. The chain has TRBV28 and TRBJ2-7; 8 bases map to TRBD2. Germline assignment: CDR1 MDHEN and CDR2 SYDVKM. After removal of 2 bases from V and 2 bases from J, the junction contained 5 bases not matched to a gene. The CDR3 sequence is 15 residues long.

The chain has TRBV14 and TRBJ1-1, with D unclear. This CDR3 has 13 amino acids. The V gene's germline CDR1 is SGHDN and CDR2 FVKESK. V was clipped by 3 bases and J by 0 bases, with 5 bases between them. The CDR3 nucleotides are TGTGCCAGCAGCCAGCTACTGAACACTGAAGCTTTCTTT. Protein sequence: CASSQLLNTEAFF.

Worth noting for this clone: This sample also contains other DNA sequences that code for the same CDR3. V is TRBV4-3 and J is TRBJ2-1, with 8 bases fitting TRBD2. The CDR3 sequence is 16 residues long. Germline assignment: CDR1 LGHNA and CDR2 YSLEER. The V and J ends lost 1 base and 5 bases, in that order; junction bases with no gene match: 7. Here the CDR3 reads CASSQGSGLANNEQFF. The CDR3, as DNA: TGCGCCAGCAGCCAAGGAAGCGGACTAGCCAACAATGAGCAGTTCTTC.

V is TRBV11-2 and J is TRBJ2-2; 7 positions match TRBD1. The CDR3 runs 17 residues. Germline V gene lookup returns CDR1 SGHAT and CDR2 FQNNGV. V was clipped by 4 bases and J by 2 bases; unmatched bases: 10. CDR3 DNA: TGTGCCAGCAGCTCGCCGACCGGGACAGCTAACACCGGGGAGCTGTTTTTT. This gives the protein CASSSPTGTANTGELFF.

This clone was observed a handful of times. The chain couples TRBV6-5 to TRBJ1-1; 7 positions match TRBD1. Germline V CDR1 and CDR2: MNHEY, SVGAGI. V lost 3 bases, J lost 3 bases, and 7 bases stayed unmatched. This CDR3 spans 15 amino acids. CDR3 bases: TGTGCCAGCAGTTATGGGACAGCTAGGGACACTGAAGCTTTCTTT. The encoded protein is CASSYGTARDTEAFF.

The chain has TRBV4-1 and TRBJ1-1; D might be TRBD1 (6 bases). The CDR3 loop spans 16 amino acids. Germline V lookup: CDR1 MGHRA, CDR2 YSYEKL. V lost 1 base and J 0 bases, leaving 12 bases between the germline ends. CDR3 bases: TGCGCCAGCAGCCAAGCGAAGGACAGTATGAACACTGAAGCTTTCTTT. This sequence encodes CASSQAKDSMNTEAFF.

This clone was detected only a few times. Written as DNA, the CDR3 is TGTGCCAGCAGCTTCGCTAGCGGGAGGGGAAGCACCGGGGAGCTGTTTTTT. This gives the protein CASSFASGRGSTGELFF. V usage is TRBV7-3 and J usage is TRBJ2-2; 12 bases align to TRBD2. The CDR3 length is 17 residues. With 3 bases clipped from V and 4 bases from J, the junction kept 6 bases outside the gene matches. Germline V gene data show CDR1 as SGHTA and CDR2 as FQGTGA. Complete variable domain (other parts from reference TRBV7-3 and TRBJ2-2): GAGVSQTPSNKVTEKGKYVELRCDPISGHTALYWYRQSLGQGPEFLIYFQGTGAADDSGLPNDRFFAVRPEGSVSTLKIQRTERGDSAVYLCASSFASGRGSTGELFFGEGSRLTVL.

The chain has TRBV12-5 and TRBJ1-5; D gene uncertain. This CDR3 contains 13 residues. Germline V lookup: CDR1 LGHNT, CDR2 FRNRAP. Trimming removed 2 bases from V and 4 bases from J, with 6 bases in between. CDR3 nucleotides: TGTGCTAGTGGTTTGTACGGTAATCAGCCCCAGCATTTT. Translation gives CASGLYGNQPQHF.

The V call is TRBV6-5, the J call TRBJ1-1, with D tentatively TRBD1 (5 bases). Per germline, CDR1 MNHEY and CDR2 SVGAGI. V dropped 7 bases and J dropped 11 bases, with 17 bases sitting between them. This CDR3 comprises 12 residues. The CDR3 sequence is CASISRVGGAFF. The CDR3 DNA follows: TGTGCCAGCATTTCCAGGGTCGGAGGGGCTTTCTTT.

The CDR3 DNA reads as TGTGCCAGTACGCACTTCAGGGGGCAGGACTATGGCTACACCTTC. This sequence encodes CASTHFRGQDYGYTF. The chain joins TRBV19 to TRBJ1-2; 8 bases line up with TRBD1. Looked up from germline, CDR1 is LNHDA and CDR2 is SQIVND (reference sequence). This CDR3 spans 15 amino acids. The trim removed 7 bases at V and 3 bases at J, leaving 10 bases unmatched.

V usage is TRBV3-1 (or the pseudogene TRBV3-2) and J usage is TRBJ1-6, with D unclear. In germline, CDR1 is LGHDT, CDR2 YNNKEL (reference sequence). The length of the CDR3 is 13 residues. V was shortened by 3 bases and J by 5 bases, with 5 bases between the two germline ends. CDR3 bases: TGTGCCAGCAGCCACTCGGATAATTCACCCCTCCACTTT. Translated: CASSHSDNSPLHF.

The chain is built from TRBV27 and TRBJ1-2, with D unclear. Germline loops: CDR1 MNHEY, CDR2 SMNVEV (reference sequence). The CDR3 spans 15 residues. The V and J ends lost 0 bases and 6 bases respectively, with 14 bases between them. This CDR3 reads CASSLSRPKADGYTF. CDR3 DNA: TGTGCCAGCAGTTTATCACGCCCTAAGGCGGATGGCTACACCTTC.

The chain carries TRBV6-1 and TRBJ2-2, with TRBD2 identical over 10 bases. This CDR3 comprises 15 residues. With V trimmed by 2 bases and J by 6 bases, 3 bases remained unmatched. Germline V CDR1 and CDR2: MNHNS, SASEGT. CDR3 region: CASSELAGVAGELFF. The CDR3 DNA reads TGTGCCAGCAGTGAACTAGCGGGAGTAGCCGGGGAGCTGTTTTTT.

This clone was counted a single time. The rearrangement uses TRBV6-2 or TRBV6-3 and TRBJ2-2; D might be TRBD2 (6 bases). Trimming took off 1 base at V and 0 bases at J, with 15 bases between the two ends. Germline CDR1 MNHEY, CDR2 SVGEGT. The CDR3 has 18 residues. The CDR3 loop reads CASSYFRLVGTNTGELFF. The CDR3 nucleotides are TGTGCCAGCAGTTACTTTCGACTAGTCGGGACGAACACCGGGGAGCTGTTTTTT.

The V call is TRBV12-5, the J call TRBJ1-2; D is possibly TRBD1 (5 bases). Trimming stripped 0 bases from V and 1 base from J, with 18 bases between. CDR1 is LGHNT and CDR2 is FRNRAP in the germline V gene. This CDR3 is built from 18 residues. CDR3 protein: CASGLVHSGGVGNYGYTF. DNA for the CDR3: TGTGCTAGTGGTTTGGTACATAGTGGAGGGGTAGGTAACTATGGCTACACCTTC.

The chain has TRBV3-1 (or the pseudogene TRBV3-2) and TRBJ2-5, with D perhaps matching TRBD1 (6 bases). The CDR3 covers 14 residues. With 4 bases removed from V and 3 bases from J, the gap between germline ends came to 12 bases. Per the germline V gene, CDR1 is LGHDT and CDR2 is YNNKEL (reference sequence). CDR3 DNA: TGTGCCAGCAGCCCCAGGGGAAGGGAAGAGACCCAGTACTTC. Translation gives CASSPRGREETQYF.

This clone was detected only a few times. The chain links TRBV5-8 to TRBJ2-5; a possible D gene is TRBD2 (6 bases). CDR1 and CDR2 (germline): SGHTS, YDEGEE. The CDR3 contains 17 residues. V was cut by 4 bases and J by 0 bases, with 19 bases left in between. The CDR3 bases are TGTGCCAGCAGCAGGGGACTTACTACTCTGTACCAAGAGACCCAGTACTTC. Amino acids: CASSRGLTTLYQETQYF. The full variable domain, in which reference TRBV5-8 and TRBJ2-5 provide the parts outside the CDR3, is EAGVTQSPTHLIKTRGQQATLRCSPISGHTSVYWYQQALGLGLQFLLWYDEGEERNRGNFPPRFSGRQFPNYSSELNVNALELEDSALYLCASSRGLTTLYQETQYFGPGTRLLVL.

J is TRBJ1-1 and V is TRBV19; TRBD1 matches at 7 bases. The germline V gene has CDR1 LNHDA and CDR2 SQIVND (reference sequence). CDR3 length equals 13 residues. Trimming at V came to 5 bases and at J to 4 bases, leaving 4 bases not matched to a gene. DNA for the CDR3: TGTGCCAGTAGTGCCCGACAGGGCACTGAAGCTTTCTTT. Encoded protein: CASSARQGTEAFF.